Presented here are 22 T cell receptor beta chains from one specimen sequenced in a study of blood T cells in healthy people across ages. The authors ran a second PCR of roughly 6 to 12 cycles using a sample-barcoded 5' primer and a J-beta primer mix. MiXCR was run by TCRdb on the 5' RACE reads, yielding one entry per CDR3 protein. The sample lists over 1,300,000 distinct CDR3 sequences, 59% seen once, with over 5% in the top ten. Sequencing was done on a sample of blood. These receptors were collected from a man younger than 35 in good health.

The chain recombines TRBV6-5 with TRBJ2-5; D gene unclear. This CDR3 region has 13 residues. Trimming shortened V by 4 bases and J by 1 base, and 7 bases separated the two germline ends. CDR1 and CDR2 (germline): MNHEY, SVGAGI. In nucleotides, the CDR3 is TGTGCCAGCAGTTCCGTATTCCAAGAGACCCAGTACTTC. Encoded protein: CASSSVFQETQYF.

This rearrangement joins TRBV7-2 to TRBJ1-1; D may be TRBD1 (6 bases). The CDR3 has 15 residues. The V gene's germline CDR1 is SGHTA and CDR2 FQGNSA. Trimming shortened V by 4 bases and J by 6 bases, and 18 bases separated the two germline ends. CDR3 amino acids: CASSSRVGGHAEAFF. The CDR3, as DNA: TGTGCCAGCAGCTCGCGGGTCGGGGGGCACGCTGAAGCTTTCTTT.

The sample holds one count of this clonotype. The V and J genes are TRBV15 and TRBJ2-1; 12 bases line up with TRBD2. Germline lookup yields CDR1 LNHNV and CDR2 YYDKDF (reference sequence). Trimming took 1 base from V and 9 from J; bases not matched to a gene: 13. The CDR3 runs to 18 residues. CDR3 loop: CATSRVWSRLAGATEQFF. In DNA, the CDR3 is TGTGCCACCAGCAGAGTTTGGTCTCGACTAGCGGGAGCGACTGAGCAGTTCTTC.

The V gene is TRBV7-9, the J gene TRBJ2-7; TRBD1 is a possible D gene (6 bases). The CDR3 runs to 15 residues. The germline V gene encodes CDR1 SEHNR and CDR2 FQNEAQ (reference sequence). Deletions cut 2 bases from V and 5 bases from J, with 16 bases between. Here the CDR3 reads CASSLLGGDDHEQYF. DNA of the CDR3: TGTGCCAGCAGCTTACTAGGGGGAGATGACCACGAGCAGTACTTC.

This clonotype has just a few counts. CDR3 region: CSVVSGISYNEQFF. In DNA, the CDR3 is TGCAGCGTTGTGTCGGGGATCTCCTACAATGAGCAGTTCTTC. The chain employs TRBV29-1 and TRBJ2-1; D is possibly TRBD2 (5 bases). V shed 4 bases and J shed 0 bases, with 10 bases lying between them. Looked up from germline, CDR1 is SQVTM and CDR2 is ANQGSEA. The CDR3 consists of 14 residues.

DNA for the CDR3: TGCAGTGCTACGACGCCAGGGGAAGATACGCAGTATTTT. It translates to CSATTPGEDTQYF. V and J are TRBV20-1 and TRBJ2-3; D might be TRBD1 (6 bases). The CDR3 is 13 residues long. V dropped 4 bases and J dropped 5 bases, with 13 bases sitting between them. Per germline, CDR1 DFQATT and CDR2 SNEGSKA (reference sequence).

The V gene is TRBV27, the J gene TRBJ2-1, with D perhaps given as TRBD1 or TRBD2 (5 bases each). Trimming took off 6 bases at V and 4 bases at J, with 16 bases between the two ends. This CDR3 has 15 amino acids. Germline V gene lookup returns CDR1 MNHEY and CDR2 SMNVEV (reference sequence). This CDR3 is CASSPGTVGYNEQFF. CDR3 nucleotide sequence: TGTGCCAGCAGCCCCGGGACCGTTGGATACAATGAGCAGTTCTTC.

The chain combines TRBV2 with TRBJ2-5, with TRBD2 matching 11 bases. V trimming: 8 bases; J trimming: 4 bases; junction bases outside the gene matches: 6. The CDR3 is made up of 14 amino acids. Germline V gives CDR1 SNHLY, CDR2 FYNNEI. This CDR3 is CASVGTSGPETQYF. The CDR3, as DNA: TGTGCCAGCGTTGGGACTAGCGGCCCAGAGACCCAGTACTTC.

Concerning this clonotype: The junction and the germline gene differ at one end; a read error may be behind it. The CDR3 is CAGSRQETQYF. The DNA for the CDR3 is TGTGCCGGCAGCCGACAAGAGACCCAGTACTTC. V gene TRBV6-2 or TRBV6-3 combines with J gene TRBJ2-5; D uncertain. Germline CDR1 reads MNHEY; CDR2 reads SVGEGT. This CDR3 is built from 11 residues.

The CDR3 DNA reads as TGCGCCAGCAGCCAAGTAGGGTTAAACATTCAGTACTTC. Its protein is CASSQVGLNIQYF. V gene TRBV4-1 combines with J gene TRBJ2-4, with D hard to call. V shed 1 base and J shed 6 bases, with 7 bases lying between them. The CDR3 totals 13 residues. Germline CDR1 is MGHRA and CDR2 is YSYEKL.

This clonotype showed up many times. The chain employs TRBV6-4 and TRBJ2-3, with D perhaps TRBD1 (6 bases). From germline, CDR1 is MRHNA and CDR2 SNTAGT. V was cut by 3 bases and J by 2 bases, with 12 bases left in between. The CDR3 extends over 15 amino acids. CDR3 protein: CASSESGTNTDTQYF. CDR3 bases: TGTGCCAGCAGTGAATCCGGGACAAACACAGATACGCAGTATTTT.

The V and J genes are TRBV7-9 and TRBJ2-5; TRBD2 aligns across 10 bases. This CDR3 spans 15 amino acids. V lost 5 bases, J lost 5 bases, and 8 bases stayed unmatched. Germline CDR1 SEHNR, CDR2 FQNEAQ (reference sequence). DNA for the CDR3: TGTGCCAGCAGCCCAGGACTAGCGGACGTCGAGACCCAGTACTTC. It is translated as CASSPGLADVETQYF.

The rearrangement joins TRBV28 to TRBJ2-7; 9 bases are shared with TRBD1. The CDR3 loop spans 13 amino acids. CDR1 and CDR2 from the germline V gene are MDHEN and SYDVKM. The trim removed 6 bases at V and 6 bases at J, leaving 6 bases unmatched. The CDR3 protein is CASRWTGDTEQYF. The CDR3, as DNA: TGTGCCAGCAGATGGACAGGGGATACCGAGCAGTACTTC.

In the case of this clonotype: A read error may account for a junction end that differs from germline. The chain joins TRBV4-1 to TRBJ1-2, with TRBD1 matching over 7 bases. The CDR3 contains 15 residues. Germline V CDR1 and CDR2: MGHRA, YSYEKL. CDR3 DNA: TGCGCCAGCGGCCAAGCCGCCGGGACAGCCTATGGCTACACCTTC. It codes for CASGQAAGTAYGYTF.

The chain links TRBV10-3 to TRBJ2-3; no reliable D call. The CDR3 extends over 14 amino acids. V lost 5 bases, J lost 1 base, and 10 bases lay in between. From germline, CDR1 is ENHRY and CDR2 SYGVKD. Here the CDR3 DNA reads TGTGCCATCAGTAGCGTCTACCGCACAGATACGCAGTATTTT. Amino acids: CAISSVYRTDTQYF.

This clonotype was observed a handful of times. This chain connects TRBV5-1 to TRBJ1-1; D is unresolved. Germline assignment: CDR1 SGHRS and CDR2 YFSETQ. Deletions cut 0 bases from V and 7 bases from J, with 13 bases between. CDR3 size: 14 residues. In DNA form, the CDR3 reads TGCGCCAGCAGCTTGGCCGACTCGTTTAATGAAGCTTTCTTT. Translated: CASSLADSFNEAFF.

The sample holds a few counts of this clonotype. V and J are TRBV6-2 or TRBV6-3 and TRBJ2-7, with 7 bases fitting TRBD1. The CDR3 runs 16 residues. V lost 6 bases to trimming and J lost 2 bases; unmatched junction nucleotides: 13. Per the germline V gene, CDR1 is MNHEY and CDR2 is SVGEGT. The CDR3 nucleotides read TGTGCCAGCAGCTCTCTTACAGGGGAAGTGACCTACGAGCAGTACTTC. This codes for CASSSLTGEVTYEQYF.

J is TRBJ1-1 and V is TRBV28, with D perhaps matching TRBD1 (5 bases). The ends were cut back, 2 bases at V and 8 bases at J, with 12 bases in the middle. Germline V gene data show CDR1 as MDHEN and CDR2 as SYDVKM. The CDR3 is made up of 13 amino acids. The CDR3 DNA reads as TGTGCCAGCAGTTTACAGGGTGTCTCCGAAGCTTTCTTT. Protein sequence: CASSLQGVSEAFF.

This clonotype was counted between two and nine times. The chain's CDR3 is CASRAGTSGSRSYNEQFF. The CDR3 DNA is TGTGCCAGCAGGGCCGGGACTAGCGGGAGTCGATCCTACAATGAGCAGTTCTTC. The chain uses TRBV7-2 and TRBJ2-1, with 14 positions matching TRBD2. V was clipped by 6 bases and J by 1 base; unmatched bases: 8. Germline lookup yields CDR1 SGHTA and CDR2 FQGNSA. CDR3 length: 18 amino acids.

This clonotype was found once. The CDR3: CASSPAGTSAKSYEQFF. The CDR3 region has the DNA TGCGCCAGCAGCCCCGCCGGGACTAGCGCGAAGTCCTACGAGCAGTTCTTC. The rearrangement uses TRBV4-1 and TRBJ2-1, with 10 positions matching TRBD2. CDR1 is MGHRA and CDR2 is YSYEKL in the germline V gene. The V gene end was trimmed by 4 bases and the J gene end by 10 bases; junction bases not matched to a gene: 16. The CDR3 has 17 amino acids.

V gene TRBV7-9 combines with J gene TRBJ1-1; D is uncertain. This CDR3 is 12 amino acids long. Germline V gene data show CDR1 as SEHNR and CDR2 as FQNEAQ (reference sequence). The V end was cut by 7 bases, the J end by 4 bases, with 10 bases between. CDR3 sequence: CASTQKVTEAFF. The CDR3 coding sequence is TGTGCCAGCACACAGAAGGTCACTGAAGCTTTCTTT.

As to this clonotype: One junction end disagrees with the germline gene, perhaps due to a read error. This chain joins TRBV6-6 and TRBJ2-7, with D uncertain. Germline values: CDR1 MNHNY, CDR2 SVGAGI (reference sequence). The CDR3 runs 12 residues. The CDR3 DNA sequence: TGTGCCAGCGGTTACACGTACTACGAGCAGTACTTC. This codes for CASGYTYYEQYF.